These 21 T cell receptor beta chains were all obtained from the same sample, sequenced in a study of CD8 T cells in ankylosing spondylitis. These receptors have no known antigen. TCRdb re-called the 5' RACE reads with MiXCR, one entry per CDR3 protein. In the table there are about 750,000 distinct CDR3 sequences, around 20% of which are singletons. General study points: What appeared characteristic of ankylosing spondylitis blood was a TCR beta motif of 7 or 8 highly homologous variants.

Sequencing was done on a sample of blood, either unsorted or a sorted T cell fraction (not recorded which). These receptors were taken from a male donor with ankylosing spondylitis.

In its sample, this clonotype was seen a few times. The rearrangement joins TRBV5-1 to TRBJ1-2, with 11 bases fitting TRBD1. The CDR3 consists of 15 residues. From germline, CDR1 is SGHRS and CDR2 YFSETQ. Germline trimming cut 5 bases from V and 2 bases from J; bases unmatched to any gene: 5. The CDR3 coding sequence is TGCGCCAGCAGACCGGGACAGGGGGTAAACTATGGCTACACCTTC. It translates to CASRPGQGVNYGYTF.

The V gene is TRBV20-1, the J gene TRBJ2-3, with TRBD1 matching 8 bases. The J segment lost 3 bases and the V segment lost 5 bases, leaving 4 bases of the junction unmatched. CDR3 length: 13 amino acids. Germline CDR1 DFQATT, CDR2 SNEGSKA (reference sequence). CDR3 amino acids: CSASDRVTDTQYF. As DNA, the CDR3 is TGCAGTGCTTCGGACAGGGTGACAGATACGCAGTATTTT.

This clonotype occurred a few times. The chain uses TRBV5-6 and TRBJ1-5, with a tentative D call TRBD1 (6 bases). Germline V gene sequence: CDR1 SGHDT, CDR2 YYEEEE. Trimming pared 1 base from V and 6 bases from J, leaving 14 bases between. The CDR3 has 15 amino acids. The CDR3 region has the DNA TGTGCCAGCAGCTTGTTTAACAGGGTAGGTCAGCCCCAGCATTTT. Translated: CASSLFNRVGQPQHF.

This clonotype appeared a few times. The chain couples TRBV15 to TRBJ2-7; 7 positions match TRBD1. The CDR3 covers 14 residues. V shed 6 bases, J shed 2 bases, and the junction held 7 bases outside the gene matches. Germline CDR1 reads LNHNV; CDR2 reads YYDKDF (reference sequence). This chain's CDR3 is CATSKQGFAYEQYF. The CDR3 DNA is TGTGCCACCAGTAAACAGGGGTTTGCCTACGAGCAGTACTTC.

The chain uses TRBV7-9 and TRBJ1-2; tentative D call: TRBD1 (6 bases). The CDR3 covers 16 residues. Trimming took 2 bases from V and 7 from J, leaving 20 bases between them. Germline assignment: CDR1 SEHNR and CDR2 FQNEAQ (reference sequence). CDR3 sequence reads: CASSLQRPTGTGGYTF. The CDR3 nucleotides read TGTGCCAGCAGCTTACAGCGACCCACAGGGACGGGTGGCTACACCTTC.

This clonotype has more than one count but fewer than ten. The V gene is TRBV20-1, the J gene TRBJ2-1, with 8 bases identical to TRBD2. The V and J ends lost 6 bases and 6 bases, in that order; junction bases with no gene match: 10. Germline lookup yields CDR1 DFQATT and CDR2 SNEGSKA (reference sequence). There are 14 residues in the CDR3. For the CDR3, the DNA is TGCAGTGCGTTTACTAGCGGAAAGGGCAATGAGCAGTTCTTC. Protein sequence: CSAFTSGKGNEQFF.

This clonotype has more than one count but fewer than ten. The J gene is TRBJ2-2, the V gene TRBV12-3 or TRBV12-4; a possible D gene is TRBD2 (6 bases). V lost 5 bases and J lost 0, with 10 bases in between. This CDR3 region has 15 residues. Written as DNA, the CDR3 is TGTGCCAGCAGTGCCGGGGGAGCGAACACCGGGGAGCTGTTTTTT. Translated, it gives CASSAGGANTGELFF.

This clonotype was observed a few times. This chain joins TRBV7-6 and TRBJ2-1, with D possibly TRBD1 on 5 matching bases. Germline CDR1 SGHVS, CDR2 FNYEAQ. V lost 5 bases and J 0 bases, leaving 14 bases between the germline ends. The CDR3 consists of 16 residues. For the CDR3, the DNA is TGTGCCAGCAGCGTTCAGGGCTCTTTCTCCTACAATGAGCAGTTCTTC. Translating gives CASSVQGSFSYNEQFF. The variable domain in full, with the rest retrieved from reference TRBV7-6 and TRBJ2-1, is GAGVSQSPRYKVTKRGQDVALRCDPISGHVSLYWYRQALGQGPEFLTYFNYEAQQDKSGLPNDRFSAERPEGSISTLTIQRTEQRDSAMYRCASSVQGSFSYNEQFFGPGTRLTVL.

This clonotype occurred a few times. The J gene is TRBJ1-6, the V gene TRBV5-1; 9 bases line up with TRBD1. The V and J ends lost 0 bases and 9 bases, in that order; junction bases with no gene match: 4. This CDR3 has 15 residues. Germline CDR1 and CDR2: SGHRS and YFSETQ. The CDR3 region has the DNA TGCGCCAGCAGCTTGGAAGGGACAGGGACTTCACCCCTCCACTTT. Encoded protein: CASSLEGTGTSPLHF.

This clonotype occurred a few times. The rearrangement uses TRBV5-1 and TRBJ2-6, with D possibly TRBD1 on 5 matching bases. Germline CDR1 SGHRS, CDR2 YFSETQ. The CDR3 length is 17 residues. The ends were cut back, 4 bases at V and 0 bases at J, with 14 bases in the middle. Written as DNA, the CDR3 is TGCGCCAGCAGCCCGACAGCCGTCAGCTCTGGGGCCAACGTCCTGACTTTC. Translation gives CASSPTAVSSGANVLTF.

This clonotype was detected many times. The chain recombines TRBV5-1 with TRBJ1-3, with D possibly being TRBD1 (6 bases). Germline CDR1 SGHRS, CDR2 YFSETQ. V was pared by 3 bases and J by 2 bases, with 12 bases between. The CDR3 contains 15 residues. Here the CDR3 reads CASSSGGQPGNTIYF. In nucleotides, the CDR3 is TGCGCCAGCAGCTCCGGGGGGCAGCCTGGAAACACCATATATTTT.

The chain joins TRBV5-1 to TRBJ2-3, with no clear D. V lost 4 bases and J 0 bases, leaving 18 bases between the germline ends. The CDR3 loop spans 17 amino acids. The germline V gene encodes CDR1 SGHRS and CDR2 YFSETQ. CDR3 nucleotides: TGCGCCAGCAGCGTCCCTGGTGTGGCGGTGAGCACAGATACGCAGTATTTT. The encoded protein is CASSVPGVAVSTDTQYF.

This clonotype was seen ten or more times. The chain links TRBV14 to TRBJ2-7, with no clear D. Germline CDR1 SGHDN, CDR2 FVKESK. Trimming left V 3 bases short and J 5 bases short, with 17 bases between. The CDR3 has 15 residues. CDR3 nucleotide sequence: TGTGCCAGCAGCCACTCGCCCCCCCTACCCCACGAGCAGTACTTC. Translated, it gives CASSHSPPLPHEQYF.

CDR3 protein: CSVGRIGSQETQYF. DNA of the CDR3: TGCAGCGTTGGACGTATTGGCAGCCAAGAGACCCAGTACTTC. V usage is TRBV29-1 and J usage is TRBJ2-5; D gene uncertain. The V gene lost 4 bases and the J gene lost 1 base, with 13 bases spanning the gap. This CDR3 has 14 residues. Germline CDR1 is SQVTM and CDR2 is ANQGSEA.

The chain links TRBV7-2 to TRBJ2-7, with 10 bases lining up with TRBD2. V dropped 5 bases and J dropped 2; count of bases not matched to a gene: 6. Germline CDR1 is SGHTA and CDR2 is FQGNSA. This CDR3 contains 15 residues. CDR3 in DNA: TGTGCCAGCAGCACGATAGCGGGAGGCACCTACGAGCAGTACTTC. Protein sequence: CASSTIAGGTYEQYF.

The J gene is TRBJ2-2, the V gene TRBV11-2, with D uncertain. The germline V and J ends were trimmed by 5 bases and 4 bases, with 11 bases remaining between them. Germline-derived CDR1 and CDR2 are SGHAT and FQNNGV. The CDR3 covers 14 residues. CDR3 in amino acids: CASSGLGSTGELFF. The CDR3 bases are TGTGCCAGCAGCGGGTTGGGGTCCACCGGGGAGCTGTTTTTT.

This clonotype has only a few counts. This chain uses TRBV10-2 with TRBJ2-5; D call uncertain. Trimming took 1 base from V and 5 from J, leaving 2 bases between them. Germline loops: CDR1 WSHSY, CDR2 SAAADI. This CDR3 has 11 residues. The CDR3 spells CASSEYETQYF. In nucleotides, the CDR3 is TGCGCCAGCAGTGAGTACGAGACCCAGTACTTC.

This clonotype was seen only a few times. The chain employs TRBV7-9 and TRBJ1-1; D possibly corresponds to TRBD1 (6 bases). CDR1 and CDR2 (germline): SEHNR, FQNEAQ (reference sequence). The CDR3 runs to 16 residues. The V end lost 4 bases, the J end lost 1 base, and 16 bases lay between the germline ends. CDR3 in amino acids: CASSSWTGTPNTEAFF. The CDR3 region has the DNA TGTGCCAGCAGCTCCTGGACCGGGACACCGAACACTGAAGCTTTCTTT.

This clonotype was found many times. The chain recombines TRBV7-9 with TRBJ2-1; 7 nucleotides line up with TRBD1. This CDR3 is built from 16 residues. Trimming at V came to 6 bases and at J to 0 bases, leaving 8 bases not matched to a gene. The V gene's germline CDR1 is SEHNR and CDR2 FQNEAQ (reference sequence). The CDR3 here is CASSHTTGSSYNEQFF. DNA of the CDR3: TGTGCCAGCAGTCACACGACAGGGAGCTCCTACAATGAGCAGTTCTTC.

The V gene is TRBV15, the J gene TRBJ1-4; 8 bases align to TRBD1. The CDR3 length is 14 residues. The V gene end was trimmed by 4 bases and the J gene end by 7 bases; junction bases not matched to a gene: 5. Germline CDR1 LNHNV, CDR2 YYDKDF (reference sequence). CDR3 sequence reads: CATSKTGVPEKLFF. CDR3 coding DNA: TGTGCCACCAGCAAGACAGGGGTTCCTGAAAAACTGTTTTTT.

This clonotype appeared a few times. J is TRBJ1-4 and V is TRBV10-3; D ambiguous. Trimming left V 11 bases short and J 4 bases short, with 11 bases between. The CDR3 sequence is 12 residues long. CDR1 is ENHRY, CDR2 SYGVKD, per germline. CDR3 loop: CAPWTFNEKLFF. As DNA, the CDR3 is TGTGCCCCTTGGACTTTTAATGAAAAACTGTTTTTT.